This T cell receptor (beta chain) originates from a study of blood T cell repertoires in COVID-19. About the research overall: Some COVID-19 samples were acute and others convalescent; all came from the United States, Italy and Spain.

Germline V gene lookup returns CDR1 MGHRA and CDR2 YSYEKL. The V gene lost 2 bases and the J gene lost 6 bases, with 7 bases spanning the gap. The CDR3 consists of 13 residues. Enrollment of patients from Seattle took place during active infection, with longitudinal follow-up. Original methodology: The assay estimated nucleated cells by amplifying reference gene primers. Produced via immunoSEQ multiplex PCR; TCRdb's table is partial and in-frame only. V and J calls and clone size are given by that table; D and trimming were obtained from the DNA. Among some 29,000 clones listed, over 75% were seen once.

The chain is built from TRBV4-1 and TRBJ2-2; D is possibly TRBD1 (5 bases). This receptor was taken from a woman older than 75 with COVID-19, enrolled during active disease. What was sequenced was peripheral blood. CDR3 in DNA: TGCGCCAGCAGCCAAACAGGTGCCGGGGAGCTGTTTTTT. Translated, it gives CASSQTGAGELFF.